A single sample is the source of the 30 T cell receptor beta chains below, sequenced in a study of T cells in Graves' hyperthyroidism and ophthalmopathy. TCR beta CDR3 regions were amplified from RNA. In the first-round RT-PCR of the TCR CDR3, the HTBI primer set was used. TCRdb redid the calling of the multiplex PCR reads with MiXCR, one entry per CDR3 protein. Of about 500,000 distinct CDR3 sequences in the sample, roughly 45% are singletons; the top ten hold 44%. The sequenced sample consisted of peripheral blood or thyroid tissue (not recorded which). Source of these receptors: an adult woman with Graves' disease, either hyperthyroidism or ophthalmopathy (not recorded which).

The chain links TRBV6-2 or TRBV6-3 to TRBJ2-5; unclear D gene. The CDR3 runs to 14 residues. CDR1 is MNHEY and CDR2 is SVGEGT in the germline V gene. V lost 0 bases and J lost 1, with 6 bases in between. The CDR3 loop is CASSYSGFQETQYF. The CDR3 DNA is TGTGCCAGCAGTTACTCCGGCTTCCAAGAGACCCAGTACTTC.

The V and J genes are TRBV20-1 and TRBJ1-5, with TRBD1 identical over 8 bases. The CDR3 runs 15 residues. Germline CDR1 reads DFQATT; CDR2 reads SNEGSKA (reference sequence). With 4 bases clipped from V and 3 bases from J, the junction kept 8 bases outside the gene matches. The CDR3 DNA sequence: TGCAGTGCTATGGGCAGGGGGCAGGTCAATCAGCCCCAGCATTTT. Translating it yields CSAMGRGQVNQPQHF.

As to this clonotype: One end of the junction varies from germline; a read error may be responsible. This rearrangement joins TRBV2 to TRBJ2-7; D could derive from TRBD1 or TRBD2 (5 bases each). CDR3 length: 14 residues. Germline V gene data show CDR1 as SNHLY and CDR2 as FYNNEI. The chain's CDR3 is CAGSEEGLNYEQYF. In DNA form, the CDR3 reads TGTGCCGGCAGTGAAGAGGGGCTTAACTACGAGCAGTACTTC. Together with reference TRBV2 and TRBJ2-7, the CDR3 gives the full variable domain: EPEVTQTPSHQVTQMGQEVILRCVPISNHLYFYWYRQILGQKVEFLVSFYNNEISEKSEIFDDQFSVERPDGSNFTLKIRSTKLEDSAMYFCAGSEEGLNYEQYFGPGTRLTVT.

The count of this clonotype is one. V and J are TRBV19 and TRBJ1-3; D may be TRBD1 (5 bases). Germline CDR1 reads LNHDA; CDR2 reads SQIVND (reference sequence). The CDR3 runs to 15 residues. V lost 8 bases to trimming and J lost 8 bases, with 22 bases between them. CDR3 DNA: TGTGCCAGTGGTCCAGGGATCGACTATGGCTACACCATATATTTT. Translating gives CASGPGIDYGYTIYF. Using reference TRBV19 and TRBJ1-3 for the parts outside the CDR3, the full variable domain is DGGITQSPKYLFRKEGQNVTLSCEQNLNHDAMYWYRQDPGQGLRLIYYSQIVNDFQKGDIAEGYSVSREKKESFPLTVTSAQKNPTAFYLCASGPGIDYGYTIYFGEGSWLTVV.

In its sample, this clonotype was seen many times. J is TRBJ2-7 and V is TRBV10-2; D may be TRBD1 (6 bases). The CDR3 is made up of 13 amino acids. V was pared by 8 bases and J by 5 bases, with 16 bases between. Germline CDR1 reads WSHSY; CDR2 reads SAAADI. CDR3 in amino acids: CASGGLGADEQYF. The CDR3 bases are TGCGCCAGCGGGGGTTTGGGGGCGGACGAGCAGTACTTC.

The rearrangement joins TRBV11-2 to TRBJ2-7; D call uncertain. The CDR3 spans 14 residues. CDR1 and CDR2 (germline): SGHAT, FQNNGV. V gave up 10 bases and J gave up 4 bases, with 20 bases separating them. This chain's CDR3 is CATRPIRGSYEQYF. The CDR3, as DNA: TGTGCCACCAGACCCATACGAGGATCATACGAGCAGTACTTC.

Comments on this clonotype: At one boundary the junction diverges from the germline segment, which might be a read error. J is TRBJ1-6 and V is TRBV5-1, with D uncertain. This CDR3 region has 15 residues. The germline V gene encodes CDR1 SGHRS and CDR2 YFSETQ. The CDR3 sequence: CASSPSRRGNSPFHF. In nucleotides, the CDR3 is TGCGCCAGCAGCCCAAGCCGCCGCGGGAATTCACCCTTCCACTTT.

The chain has TRBV29-1 and TRBJ2-5; weak D call: TRBD1 (6 bases). V was pared by 6 bases and J by 7 bases, with 24 bases between. This CDR3 has 15 amino acids. CDR1 and CDR2 (germline): SQVTM, ANQGSEA. CDR3 bases: TGCAGCGTAAGGCAGGGGTCGGGAAGGTTTGTGACCCAGTACTTC. As protein: CSVRQGSGRFVTQYF.

This clonotype has more than one count but fewer than ten. V is TRBV11-2 and J is TRBJ1-1; D call uncertain. Trimming took 5 bases from V and 0 from J, leaving 13 bases between them. Germline assignment: CDR1 SGHAT and CDR2 FQNNGV. The CDR3 sequence is 15 residues long. CDR3 protein: CASSVSKVLNTEAFF. CDR3 coding DNA: TGTGCCAGCAGCGTGTCGAAAGTCTTGAACACTGAAGCTTTCTTT. The full variable domain, in which reference TRBV11-2 and TRBJ1-1 provide the parts outside the CDR3, is EAGVAQSPRYKIIEKRQSVAFWCNPISGHATLYWYQQILGQGPKLLIQFQNNGVVDDSQLPKDRFSAERLKGVDSTLKIQPAKLEDSAVYLCASSVSKVLNTEAFFGQGTRLTVV.

In this sample, this clonotype turned up once. This sequence joins TRBV29-1 and TRBJ1-2; unclear D gene. The CDR3 is 12 amino acids. V was pared by 8 bases and J by 5 bases, with 15 bases between. The germline CDR1 and CDR2 sequences are SQVTM and ANQGSEA. CDR3: CSSDGSRYGYTF. For the CDR3, the DNA is TGCAGCTCGGACGGTTCGAGGTATGGCTACACCTTC.

V usage is TRBV11-2 and J usage is TRBJ2-7; no reliable D call. Trimming shortened V by 3 bases and J by 3 bases, and 9 bases separated the two germline ends. The CDR3 spans 13 residues. The germline V gene has CDR1 SGHAT and CDR2 FQNNGV. Here the CDR3 DNA reads TGTGCCAGCAGCTTTGGCCGCGGCTACGAGCAGTACTTC. It specifies CASSFGRGYEQYF.

This clonotype was detected only a few times. An end of the junction differs from the germline gene, which may be a read error. The chain combines TRBV2 with TRBJ1-2; D is possibly TRBD1 (5 bases). CDR1 SNHLY and CDR2 FYNNEI come from the germline V gene. The CDR3 runs to 19 residues. Written as DNA, the CDR3 is TGTGCCACCAGTGTAGACACGGGGGAACCTTCGATAACTAACTATGGCTACACCTTC. Translated: CATSVDTGEPSITNYGYTF. The complete variable domain, with remaining parts taken from reference TRBV2 and TRBJ1-2, reads EPEVTQTPSHQVTQMGQEVILRCVPISNHLYFYWYRQILGQKVEFLVSFYNNEISEKSEIFDDQFSVERPDGSNFTLKIRSTKLEDSAMYFCATSVDTGEPSITNYGYTFGSGTRLTVV.

Points on this clonotype: Compared with germline, one end of the junction differs, possibly owing to a read error. The V gene is TRBV7-9, the J gene TRBJ1-1; no definite D call. The germline CDR1 and CDR2 sequences are SEHNR and FQNEAQ (reference sequence). CDR3 length equals 14 residues. The CDR3 protein is CASRYKLGNTEAFF. The CDR3 coding sequence is TGCGCCAGCAGGTACAAACTCGGGAACACTGAAGCTTTCTTT.

The rearrangement joins TRBV19 to TRBJ1-5, with a weak D call TRBD1 (6 bases). Germline V CDR1 and CDR2: LNHDA, SQIVND (reference sequence). Trimming cost V 5 bases and J 3 bases, with 11 bases left between them. The CDR3 extends over 14 amino acids. CDR3 coding DNA: TGTGCCAGTAGTTTTGCAGGGGACAATCAGCCCCAGCATTTT. Residues: CASSFAGDNQPQHF.

This clonotype was detected only a few times. The V and J genes are TRBV28 and TRBJ1-1, with D possibly TRBD1 on 6 matching bases. Looked up from germline, CDR1 is MDHEN and CDR2 is SYDVKM. The CDR3 extends over 13 amino acids. The V and J ends lost 7 bases and 7 bases respectively, with 16 bases between them. Here the CDR3 reads CASTFPKDSEAFF. As DNA, the CDR3 is TGTGCCAGCACGTTCCCTAAGGACAGTGAAGCTTTCTTT.

This clonotype was seen a few times. The rearrangement joins TRBV10-3 to TRBJ2-5; D assignment may be TRBD1 or TRBD2 (5 bases each). V lost 4 bases and J 1 base, leaving 16 bases between the germline ends. Germline CDR1 and CDR2: ENHRY and SYGVKD. This CDR3 has 16 residues. The CDR3 reads CAISGGVDVGQETQYF. The CDR3 DNA sequence: TGTGCCATCAGTGGAGGGGTTGACGTTGGCCAAGAGACCCAGTACTTC.

This clonotype was observed many times. The chain recombines TRBV29-1 with TRBJ1-1; 11 nucleotides match TRBD1. The germline V gene encodes CDR1 SQVTM and CDR2 ANQGSEA. The CDR3 spans 14 residues. Trimming removed 4 bases from V and 4 bases from J; junction bases left unmatched: 5. CDR3 bases: TGCAGCGTTGGCCGGGGACAGGGGGTCACTGAAGCTTTCTTT. Encoded protein: CSVGRGQGVTEAFF.

The chain has TRBV10-3 and TRBJ2-7; 12 nucleotides align to TRBD1. The CDR3 is made up of 14 amino acids. Trimming cost V 4 bases and J 7 bases; bases outside gene matches: 5. CDR1 and CDR2 (germline): ENHRY, SYGVKD. CDR3 DNA sequence: TGTGCCATCAGTGTGGGACAGGGGGCAGGGGAGCAGTACTTC. Translation: CAISVGQGAGEQYF.

This clonotype turned up a few times. The V gene is TRBV30, the J gene TRBJ1-2; tentative D call: TRBD1 (6 bases). This CDR3 contains 14 residues. V shed 3 bases and J shed 3 bases, with 14 bases lying between them. CDR1 and CDR2 from the germline V gene are GTSNPN and SVGIG (reference sequence). CDR3 in amino acids: CAWSLDRHHYGYTF. The CDR3 DNA follows: TGTGCCTGGAGCCTCGACAGGCATCACTATGGCTACACCTTC. Combining the CDR3 with reference TRBV30 and TRBJ1-2 gives the whole variable domain SQTIHQWPATLVQPVGSPLSLECTVEGTSNPNLYWYRQAAGRGLQLLFYSVGIGQISSEVPQNLSASRPQDRQFILSSKKLLLSDSGFYLCAWSLDRHHYGYTFGSGTRLTVV.

This clonotype appeared many times. The V gene is TRBV7-9, the J gene TRBJ2-5; D gene ambiguous. The germline V gene encodes CDR1 SEHNR and CDR2 FQNEAQ (reference sequence). CDR3 length equals 12 residues. Trimming removed 5 bases at V and 5 bases at J, with 9 bases between. The CDR3 protein is CASSDEAETQYF. CDR3 DNA: TGTGCCAGCAGCGATGAGGCGGAGACCCAGTACTTC.

This clonotype showed up many times. The chain has TRBV5-4 and TRBJ1-2, with no clear D. The CDR3 loop spans 14 amino acids. The germline V gene encodes CDR1 SGHNT and CDR2 YYREEE (reference sequence). Trimming stripped 4 bases from V and 3 bases from J, with 13 bases between. CDR3 sequence: CASSPGGRHYGYTF. The CDR3 coding sequence is TGTGCCAGCAGCCCTGGCGGGAGGCACTATGGCTACACCTTC.

The table lists this clonotype with a few counts. The gene calls are TRBV10-3 and TRBJ2-5; a weak D match, TRBD1 (6 bases). The CDR3 is 17 amino acids. Germline CDR1 ENHRY, CDR2 SYGVKD. The V end was cut by 6 bases, the J end by 3 bases, with 23 bases between. The CDR3 DNA follows: TGTGCCATCAGCCAAGAACAGGGCTCGCTAGTAAAAGAGACCCAGTACTTC. Protein product: CAISQEQGSLVKETQYF.

A few counts support this clonotype. This chain joins TRBV25-1 and TRBJ2-7, with D possibly being TRBD2 (6 bases). V was shortened by 3 bases and J by 2 bases, with 11 bases between the two germline ends. This CDR3 has 14 amino acids. Germline V gene sequence: CDR1 MGHDK, CDR2 SYGVNS. Written as DNA, the CDR3 is TGTGCCAGCAGTGACCGCGGGACGCCCTACGAGCAGTACTTC. It translates to CASSDRGTPYEQYF.

This clonotype was detected many times. This chain connects TRBV7-8 to TRBJ2-7; maybe TRBD1 (6 bases). CDR1 and CDR2 (germline): SGHVS, FQNEAQ. The V and J ends lost 1 base and 6 bases respectively, with 22 bases between them. This CDR3 has 17 amino acids. The CDR3 protein is CASSLDGGAWGSPEQYF. In DNA form, the CDR3 reads TGTGCCAGCAGCTTAGATGGGGGCGCTTGGGGGTCCCCCGAGCAGTACTTC.

This clonotype was seen many times. The chain joins TRBV7-9 to TRBJ2-5; the D is unclear. V gave up 1 base and J gave up 3 bases, with 12 bases separating them. CDR1 is SEHNR and CDR2 is FQNEAQ in the germline V gene (reference sequence). CDR3 length: 15 amino acids. CDR3 loop: CASSLGAWVEETQYF. In DNA, the CDR3 is TGTGCCAGCAGCTTAGGGGCCTGGGTTGAAGAGACCCAGTACTTC.

The chain joins TRBV6-1 to TRBJ2-5, with 8 bases that match TRBD2. This CDR3 region has 14 residues. Unmatched junction bases numbered 4, after V lost 2 bases and J lost 5 bases. Germline CDR1 MNHNS, CDR2 SASEGT. CDR3 protein: CASSEMTSVETQYF. The CDR3 nucleotides read TGTGCCAGCAGTGAAATGACTAGCGTGGAGACCCAGTACTTC.

This clonotype occurred a few times. The DNA for the CDR3 is TGTGCCAGCAGCCACGCACCGATCCTGGACACTGAAGCTTTCTTT. Translating it yields CASSHAPILDTEAFF. The genes are TRBV3-1 and TRBJ1-1; D uncertain. Germline CDR1 reads LGHDT; CDR2 reads YNNKEL (reference sequence). The CDR3 has 15 amino acids. Trimming took off 3 bases at V and 3 bases at J, with 14 bases between the two ends.

This clonotype has only one observation. J is TRBJ1-5 and V is TRBV29-1; D gene uncertain. CDR1 SQVTM and CDR2 ANQGSEA come from the germline V gene. The length of the CDR3 is 13 residues. The V gene lost 4 bases and the J gene lost 1 base, with 8 bases spanning the gap. This CDR3 reads CSVVTESNQPQHF. The CDR3 nucleotides read TGCAGCGTTGTCACAGAAAGCAATCAGCCCCAGCATTTT. The full variable domain, in which reference TRBV29-1 and TRBJ1-5 provide the parts outside the CDR3, is SAVISQKPSRDICQRGTSLTIQCQVDSQVTMMFWYRQQPGQSLTLIATANQGSEATYESGFVIDKFPISRPNLTFSTLTVSNMSPEDSSIYLCSVVTESNQPQHFGDGTRLSIL.

The chain combines TRBV27 with TRBJ1-4; 9 bases match TRBD1. V was pared by 5 bases and J by 8 bases, with 9 bases of the junction left unmatched. Germline CDR1 is MNHEY and CDR2 is SMNVEV (reference sequence). The CDR3 contains 15 residues. CDR3 sequence reads: CASSRTGGEQEKLFF. The CDR3 coding sequence is TGTGCCAGCAGTCGAACAGGGGGCGAACAAGAAAAACTGTTTTTT.

In its sample, this clonotype was seen many times. V gene TRBV7-9 combines with J gene TRBJ2-7, with D perhaps TRBD2 (5 bases). V lost 5 bases to trimming and J lost 4 bases, with 15 bases between them. Germline V lookup: CDR1 SEHNR, CDR2 FQNEAQ (reference sequence). The CDR3 is 14 amino acids. CDR3 in DNA: TGTGCCAGCAGCCCCTTGGCGGGCTCTTACGAGCAGTACTTC. Translated: CASSPLAGSYEQYF.